What follows describes a single T cell receptor (beta chain). Antigen: not known. This specimen comes from a study of T cells in localized non-small cell lung cancer. Study-level points and caveats: Median roughly 57 top-100 tumor clones were shared with paired adjacent lung. Uninvolved adjacent lung had higher T cell clonality than tumor and all other tissues.

The V end lost 6 bases, the J end lost 0 bases, and 13 bases lay between the germline ends. The CDR3 loop spans 15 amino acids. Germline V gene sequence: CDR1 MNHEY, CDR2 SVGAGI. TCRdb's copy holds only in-frame clones and misses some; the assay was immunoSEQ multiplex PCR. The data show roughly 35,000 clones, with around nine tenths seen just once and less than 9% held by the top ten. Material: peripheral blood, obtained before any cancer treatment. This TCR came from a woman aged 35-75 years with stage I lung adenocarcinoma. The chain has TRBV6-5 and TRBJ2-3; D ambiguous. This chain's CDR3 is CASRNPRKSTDTQYF. The CDR3 DNA sequence: TGTGCCAGCAGGAACCCGCGGAAAAGCACAGATACGCAGTATTTT.